The T cell receptor (beta chain) under discussion was sequenced for a study of blood T cells in healthy people across ages. Each donor was a healthy Caucasian individual from Russia, aged about 6 to 100. Study results and limitations: Not knowing donor CMV status may have confounded expanded clonotype changes. Roughly linear declines in TCR beta diversity per million T cells occurred with age. Naive T cell percentage by flow cytometry tracked strongly with beta diversity.

Details on this clonotype: Its antigen is undetermined.

The second PCR ran about 6 to 11 cycles with a sample-barcoded 5' primer and J-beta primers. TCRdb ran MiXCR on the 5' RACE reads and lists one entry per CDR3 protein. Of some 1.4 million distinct CDR3 sequences listed, 40% to 50% are singletons. CDR3 size: 14 residues. Trimming cost V 4 bases and J 1 base; bases outside gene matches: 4. Germline-derived CDR1 and CDR2 are DFQATT and SNEGSKA (reference sequence). The sequencing sample was made of blood. The chain has TRBV20-1 and TRBJ1-1, with 9 bases matching TRBD1. The clonotype was recovered from a woman between 18 and 29 years old in good health. The DNA for the CDR3 is TGCAGTGCTATTGGGACAGGGTCGAACACTGAAGCTTTCTTT. Encoded protein: CSAIGTGSNTEAFF.